This record concerns one T cell receptor (beta chain) sequence. The junction differs from germline at one of its ends, possibly a read error. These data belong to a study of high-grade serous ovarian cancer treatment subgroups. Tumor samples were obtained before definitive surgery or chemotherapy. Profiled with immunoSEQ multiplex PCR; TCRdb holds only in-frame clones, not every one. The sample has roughly 4,500 clones; around 63% are singletons. The CDR3 sequence is 13 residues long. Germline V gene sequence: CDR1 LGHNA, CDR2 YNFKEQ. The clonotype comes from a human donor with high-grade serous ovarian cancer. Sequenced material: tumor tissue. The chain is built from TRBV4-2 and TRBJ2-1; no firm D call. CDR3: CASSPRTPNGQFF. Here the CDR3 DNA reads TGTGCCAGCAGCCCCCGGACCCCTAATGGGCAGTTCTTC.